This TCR beta chain comes out of a study of cytomegalovirus exposure and HLA in healthy donors. Whole-study findings and limits: Accurate HLA-A and HLA-B prediction from TCR beta sequences was reported for most subjects.

This clone was observed a few times. The antigen is not known. Germline CDR1 and CDR2: SGHTA and FQGNSA. V gave up 4 bases and J gave up 1 base, with 8 bases separating them. This CDR3 region has 14 residues. Primers included in the PCR were 60 Vbeta and 13 Jbeta primers. Generated by immunoSEQ multiplex PCR, the TCRdb table keeps only in-frame clones and is missing some. Altogether under 200,000 clones are present, 60% to 80% being singletons, with the ten largest covering about 2.6%. Sequencing was performed on PBMCs. The chain links TRBV7-2 to TRBJ1-5; TRBD1 is a possible D gene (5 bases). The source of this sequence is a woman in her 40s in good health and CMV-seropositive. CDR3 coding DNA: TGTGCCAGCAGCTCTCAGGGAAGCAATCAGCCCCAGCATTTT. As protein: CASSSQGSNQPQHF.